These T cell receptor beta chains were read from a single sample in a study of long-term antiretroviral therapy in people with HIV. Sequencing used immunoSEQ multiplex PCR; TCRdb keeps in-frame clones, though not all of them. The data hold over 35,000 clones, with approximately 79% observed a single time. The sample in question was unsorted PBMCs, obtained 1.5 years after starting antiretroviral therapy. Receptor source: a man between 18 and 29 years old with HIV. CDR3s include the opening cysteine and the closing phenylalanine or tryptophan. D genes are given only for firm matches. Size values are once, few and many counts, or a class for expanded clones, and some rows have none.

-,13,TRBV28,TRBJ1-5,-,CASSLSFASPQHF
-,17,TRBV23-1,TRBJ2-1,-,CASRSQAFHVGYNEQFF
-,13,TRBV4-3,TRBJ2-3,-,CASSQGADYTQYF
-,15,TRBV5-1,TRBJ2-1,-,CASSLTGPTFNEQFF
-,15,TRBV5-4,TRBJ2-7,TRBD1,CASSLTGQGNYEQYF
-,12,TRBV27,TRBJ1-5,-,CASSFSNQPQHF
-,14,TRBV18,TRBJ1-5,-,CASSGKVGNQPQHF
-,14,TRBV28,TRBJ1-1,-,CASSHPWTGSEAFF
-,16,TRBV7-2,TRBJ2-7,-,CASSFPAGASFYEQYF
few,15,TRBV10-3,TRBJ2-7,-,CAIPNWMGAFYEQYF
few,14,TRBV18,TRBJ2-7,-,CASSLGTVPYEQYF
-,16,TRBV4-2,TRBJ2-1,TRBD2,CASSQVPAGGPDEQFF
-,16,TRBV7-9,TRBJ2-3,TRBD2,CASSTRSGVFTDTQYF
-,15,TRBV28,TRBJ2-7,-,CATMSQTAGRYEQYF
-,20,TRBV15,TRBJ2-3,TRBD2,CATSRHQRPGLAGGTDTQYF
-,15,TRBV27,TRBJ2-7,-,CASSSSGVISYEQYF
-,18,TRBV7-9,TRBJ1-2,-,CASSSFSVRAPRVGGYTF
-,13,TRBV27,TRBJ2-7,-,CASRAGNLFEQYF
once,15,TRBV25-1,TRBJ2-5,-,CASSVPGLFQETQYF
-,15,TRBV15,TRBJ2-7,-,CATSRERDSSYEQYF
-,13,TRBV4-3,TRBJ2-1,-,CASSQDLNNEQFF
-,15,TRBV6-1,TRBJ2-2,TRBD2,CASSEVGGSAGELFF
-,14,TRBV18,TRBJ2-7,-,CASSGRSGVREQYF
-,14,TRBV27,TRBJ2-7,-,CASSPIAGSYEQYF
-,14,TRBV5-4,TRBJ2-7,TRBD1,CASRSGTGIGEQYF
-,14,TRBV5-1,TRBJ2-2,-,CASSLAVNTGELFF
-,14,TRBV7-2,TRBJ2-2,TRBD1,CASSVHRGVGELFF
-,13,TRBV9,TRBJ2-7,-,CASSVGESSEQYF
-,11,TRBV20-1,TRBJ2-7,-,CSAEGEGEQYF
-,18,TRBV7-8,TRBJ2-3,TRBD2,CASSPTSGSLSGTDTQYF
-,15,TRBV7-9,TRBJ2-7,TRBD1,CASSSRGQITNEQYF
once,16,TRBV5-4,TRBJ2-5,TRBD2,CASSSGLAGGGETQYF
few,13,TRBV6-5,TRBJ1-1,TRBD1,CASTNTGDTEAFF
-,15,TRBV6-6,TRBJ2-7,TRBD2,CASRGGAGGTYEQYF
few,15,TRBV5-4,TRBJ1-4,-,CASSSQTATNEKLFF
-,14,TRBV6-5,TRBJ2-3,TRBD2,CASSLGLAGDTQYF
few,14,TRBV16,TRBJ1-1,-,CASSQFQGFTEAFF
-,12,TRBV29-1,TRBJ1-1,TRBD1,CSARTGNTEAFF